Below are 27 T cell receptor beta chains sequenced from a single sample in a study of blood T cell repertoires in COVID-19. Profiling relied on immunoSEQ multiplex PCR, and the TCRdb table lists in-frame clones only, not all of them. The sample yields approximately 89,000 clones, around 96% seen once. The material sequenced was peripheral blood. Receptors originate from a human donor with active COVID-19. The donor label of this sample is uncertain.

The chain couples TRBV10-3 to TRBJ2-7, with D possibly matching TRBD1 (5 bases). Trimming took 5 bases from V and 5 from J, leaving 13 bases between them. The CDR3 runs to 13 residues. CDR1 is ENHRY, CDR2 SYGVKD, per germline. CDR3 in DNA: TGTGCCATCAGTAGTCAGGGCGCCCACGAGCAGTACTTC. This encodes CAISSQGAHEQYF.

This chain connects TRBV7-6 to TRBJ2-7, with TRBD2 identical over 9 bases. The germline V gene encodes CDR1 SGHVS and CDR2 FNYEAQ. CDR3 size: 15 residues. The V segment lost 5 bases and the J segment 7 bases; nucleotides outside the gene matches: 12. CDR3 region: CASSLLAGGRKEQYF. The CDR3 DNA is TGTGCCAGCAGCCTCCTGGCGGGGGGGCGGAAAGAGCAGTACTTC.

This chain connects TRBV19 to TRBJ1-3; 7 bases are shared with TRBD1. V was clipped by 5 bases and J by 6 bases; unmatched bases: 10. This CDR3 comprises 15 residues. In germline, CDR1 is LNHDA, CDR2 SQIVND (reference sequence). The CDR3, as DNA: TGTGCCAGTAGTGCCGGACAGGCATTCGAAAACACCATATATTTT. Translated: CASSAGQAFENTIYF.

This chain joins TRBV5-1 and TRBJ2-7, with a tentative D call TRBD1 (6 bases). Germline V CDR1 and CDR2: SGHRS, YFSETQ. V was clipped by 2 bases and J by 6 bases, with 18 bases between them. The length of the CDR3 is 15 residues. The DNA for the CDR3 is TGCGCCAGCAGCTTAATTCAAAACAGGGCCGGCGAGCAGTACTTC. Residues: CASSLIQNRAGEQYF.

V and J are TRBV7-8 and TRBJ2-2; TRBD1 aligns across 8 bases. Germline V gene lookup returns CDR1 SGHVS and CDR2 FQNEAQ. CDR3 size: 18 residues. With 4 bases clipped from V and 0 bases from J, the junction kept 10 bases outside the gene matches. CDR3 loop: CASSSELGQASNTGELFF. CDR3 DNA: TGTGCCAGCAGCTCAGAGTTGGGACAGGCTTCGAACACCGGGGAGCTGTTTTTT.

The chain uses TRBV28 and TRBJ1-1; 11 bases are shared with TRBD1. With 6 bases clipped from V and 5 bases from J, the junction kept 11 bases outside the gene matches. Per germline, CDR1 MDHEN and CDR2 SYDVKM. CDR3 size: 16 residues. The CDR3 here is CASRPGTGGGRTEAFF. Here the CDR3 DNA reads TGTGCCAGCAGACCCGGGACAGGGGGGGGAAGAACTGAAGCTTTCTTT.

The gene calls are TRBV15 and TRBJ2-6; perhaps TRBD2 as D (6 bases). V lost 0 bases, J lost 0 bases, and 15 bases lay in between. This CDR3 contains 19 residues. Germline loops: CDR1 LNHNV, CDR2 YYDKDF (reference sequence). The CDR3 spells CATSRDVGTSVSGANVLTF. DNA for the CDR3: TGTGCCACCAGCAGAGATGTGGGGACTTCAGTCTCTGGGGCCAACGTCCTGACTTTC.

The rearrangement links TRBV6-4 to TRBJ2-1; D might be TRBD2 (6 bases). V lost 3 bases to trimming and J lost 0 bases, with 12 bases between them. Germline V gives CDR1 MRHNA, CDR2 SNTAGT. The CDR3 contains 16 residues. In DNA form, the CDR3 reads TGTGCCAGCAGTGAAGGGCTAGCGATCTCCTACAATGAGCAGTTCTTC. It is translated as CASSEGLAISYNEQFF.

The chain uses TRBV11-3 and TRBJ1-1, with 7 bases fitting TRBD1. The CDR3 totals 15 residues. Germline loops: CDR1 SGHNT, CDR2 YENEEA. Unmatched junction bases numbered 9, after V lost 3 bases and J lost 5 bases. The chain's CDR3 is CASSLYGTGETEAFF. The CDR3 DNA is TGTGCCAGCAGCTTGTACGGTACAGGGGAGACTGAAGCTTTCTTT.

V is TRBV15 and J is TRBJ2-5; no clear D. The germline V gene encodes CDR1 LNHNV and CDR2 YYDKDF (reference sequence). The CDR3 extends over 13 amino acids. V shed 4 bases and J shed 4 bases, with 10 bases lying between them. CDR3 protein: CATSTRNGETQYF. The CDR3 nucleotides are TGTGCCACCAGCACCAGGAACGGAGAGACCCAGTACTTC.

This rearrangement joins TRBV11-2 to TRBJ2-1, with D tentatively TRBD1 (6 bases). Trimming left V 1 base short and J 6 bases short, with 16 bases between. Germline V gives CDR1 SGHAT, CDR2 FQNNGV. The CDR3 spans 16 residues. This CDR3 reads CASSLVETGYGNEQFF. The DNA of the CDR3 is TGTGCCAGCAGCTTAGTGGAAACAGGGTATGGCAATGAGCAGTTCTTC.

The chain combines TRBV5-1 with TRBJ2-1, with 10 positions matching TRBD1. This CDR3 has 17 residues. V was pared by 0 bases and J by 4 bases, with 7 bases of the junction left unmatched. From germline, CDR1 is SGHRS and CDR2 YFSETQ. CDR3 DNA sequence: TGCGCCAGCAGCTTGGTTCCCCGGACAGGGGGTTACAATGAGCAGTTCTTC. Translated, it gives CASSLVPRTGGYNEQFF.

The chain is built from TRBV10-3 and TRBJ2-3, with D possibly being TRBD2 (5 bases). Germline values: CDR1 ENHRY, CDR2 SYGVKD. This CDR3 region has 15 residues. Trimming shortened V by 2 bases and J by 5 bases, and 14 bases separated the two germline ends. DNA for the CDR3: TGTGCCATCAGTGAGCCGAGTAGGGCGGGAGATACGCAGTATTTT. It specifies CAISEPSRAGDTQYF.

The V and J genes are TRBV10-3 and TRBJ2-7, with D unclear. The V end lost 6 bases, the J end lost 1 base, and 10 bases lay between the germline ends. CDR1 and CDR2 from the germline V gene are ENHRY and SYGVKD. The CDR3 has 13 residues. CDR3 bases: TGTGCCATCAGCCCTGATCGGTCCTACGAGCAGTACTTC. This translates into CAISPDRSYEQYF.

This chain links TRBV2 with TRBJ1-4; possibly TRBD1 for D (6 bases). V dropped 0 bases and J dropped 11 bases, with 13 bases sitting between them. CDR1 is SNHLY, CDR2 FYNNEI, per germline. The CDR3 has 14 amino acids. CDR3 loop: CASSEARGGRKLFF. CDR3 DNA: TGTGCCAGCAGTGAAGCGCGGGGGGGGCGTAAACTGTTTTTT. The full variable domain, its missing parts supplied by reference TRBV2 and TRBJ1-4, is EPEVTQTPSHQVTQMGQEVILRCVPISNHLYFYWYRQILGQKVEFLVSFYNNEISEKSEIFDDQFSVERPDGSNFTLKIRSTKLEDSAMYFCASSEARGGRKLFFGSGTQLSVL.

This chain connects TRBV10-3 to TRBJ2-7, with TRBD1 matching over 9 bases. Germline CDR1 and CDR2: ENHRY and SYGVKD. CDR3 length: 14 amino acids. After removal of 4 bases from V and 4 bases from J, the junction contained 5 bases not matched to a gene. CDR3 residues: CAISVGQGPYEQYF. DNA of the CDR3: TGTGCCATCAGTGTGGGACAGGGTCCGTACGAGCAGTACTTC.

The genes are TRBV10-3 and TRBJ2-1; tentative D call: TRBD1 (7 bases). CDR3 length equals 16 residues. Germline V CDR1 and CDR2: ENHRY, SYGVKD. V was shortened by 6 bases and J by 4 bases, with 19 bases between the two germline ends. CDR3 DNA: TGTGCCATCAGCCCCAGCGGAGGGGGCATTTACAATGAGCAGTTCTTC. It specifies CAISPSGGGIYNEQFF.

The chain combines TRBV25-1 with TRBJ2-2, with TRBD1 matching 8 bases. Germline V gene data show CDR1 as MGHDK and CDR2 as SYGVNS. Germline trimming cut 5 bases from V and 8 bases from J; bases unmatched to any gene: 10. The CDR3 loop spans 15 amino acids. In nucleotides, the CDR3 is TGTGCCAGCAGTAAACGGACAGGGAGAAGGGGGGAGCTGTTTTTT. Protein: CASSKRTGRRGELFF.

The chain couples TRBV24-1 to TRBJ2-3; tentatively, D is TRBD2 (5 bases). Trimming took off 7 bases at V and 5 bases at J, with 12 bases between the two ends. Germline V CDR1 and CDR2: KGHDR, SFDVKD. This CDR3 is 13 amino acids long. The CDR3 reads CATRDPRGDTQYF. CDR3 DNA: TGTGCCACCAGGGACCCCCGGGGAGATACGCAGTATTTT.

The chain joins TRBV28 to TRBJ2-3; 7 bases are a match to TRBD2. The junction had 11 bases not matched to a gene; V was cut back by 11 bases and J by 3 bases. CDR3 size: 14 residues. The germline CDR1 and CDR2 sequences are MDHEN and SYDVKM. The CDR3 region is CAGAVGGRTDTQYF. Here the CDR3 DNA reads TGTGCCGGAGCAGTCGGGGGGAGGACAGATACGCAGTATTTT.

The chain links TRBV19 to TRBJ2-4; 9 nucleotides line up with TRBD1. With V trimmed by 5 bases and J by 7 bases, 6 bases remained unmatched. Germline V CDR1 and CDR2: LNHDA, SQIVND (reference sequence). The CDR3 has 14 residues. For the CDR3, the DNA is TGTGCCAGTAGTGCCCCGGACAGGGGCAACATTCAGTACTTC. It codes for CASSAPDRGNIQYF.

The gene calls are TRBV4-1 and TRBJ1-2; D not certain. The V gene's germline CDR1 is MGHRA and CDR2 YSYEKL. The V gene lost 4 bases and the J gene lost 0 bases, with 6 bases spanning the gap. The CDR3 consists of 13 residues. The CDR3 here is CASSRTANYGYTF. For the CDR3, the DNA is TGCGCCAGCAGCCGCACAGCTAACTATGGCTACACCTTC.

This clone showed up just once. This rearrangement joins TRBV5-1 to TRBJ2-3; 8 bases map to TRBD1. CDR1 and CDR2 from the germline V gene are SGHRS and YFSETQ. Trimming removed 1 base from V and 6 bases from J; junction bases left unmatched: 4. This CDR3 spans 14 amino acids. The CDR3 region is CASSLSRGPDTQYF. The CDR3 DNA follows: TGCGCCAGCAGCTTGAGCAGGGGGCCCGATACGCAGTATTTT.

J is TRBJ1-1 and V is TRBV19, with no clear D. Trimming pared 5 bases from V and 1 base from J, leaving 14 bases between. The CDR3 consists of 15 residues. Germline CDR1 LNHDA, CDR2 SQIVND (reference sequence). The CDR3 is CASSAPGNRNTEAFF. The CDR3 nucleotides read TGTGCCAGTAGTGCTCCCGGGAATCGGAACACTGAAGCTTTCTTT.

Written as DNA, the CDR3 is TGCGCCAGCAGTGAGTCCGACAACAGGGTAGAGGGTCAGCCCCAGCATTTT. Translated: CASSESDNRVEGQPQHF. The chain is built from TRBV10-1 and TRBJ1-5, with D tentatively TRBD1 (6 bases). The germline gives CDR1 WNHNN, CDR2 SYGVQD (reference sequence). CDR3 size: 17 residues. V lost 0 bases and J 6 bases, leaving 18 bases between the germline ends.

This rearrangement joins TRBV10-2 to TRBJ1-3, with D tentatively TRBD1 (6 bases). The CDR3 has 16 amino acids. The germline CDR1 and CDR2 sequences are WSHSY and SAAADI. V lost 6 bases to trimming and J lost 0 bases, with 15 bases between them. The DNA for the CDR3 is TGCGCCAGCAGACCGACAGGCATATTCTCTGGAAACACCATATATTTT. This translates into CASRPTGIFSGNTIYF.

The CDR3 region has the DNA TGCGCCAGCAGCTTGGGCCCTACGAACACTGAAGCTTTCTTT. This sequence encodes CASSLGPTNTEAFF. V and J are TRBV5-1 and TRBJ1-1; the D is unclear. The CDR3 runs 14 residues. V lost 0 bases and J lost 1, with 7 bases in between. CDR1 is SGHRS, CDR2 YFSETQ, per germline. The full variable domain, in which reference TRBV5-1 and TRBJ1-1 provide the parts outside the CDR3, is KAGVTQTPRYLIKTRGQQVTLSCSPISGHRSVSWYQQTPGQGLQFLFEYFSETQRNKGNFPGRFSGRQFSNSRSEMNVSTLELGDSALYLCASSLGPTNTEAFFGQGTRLTVV.